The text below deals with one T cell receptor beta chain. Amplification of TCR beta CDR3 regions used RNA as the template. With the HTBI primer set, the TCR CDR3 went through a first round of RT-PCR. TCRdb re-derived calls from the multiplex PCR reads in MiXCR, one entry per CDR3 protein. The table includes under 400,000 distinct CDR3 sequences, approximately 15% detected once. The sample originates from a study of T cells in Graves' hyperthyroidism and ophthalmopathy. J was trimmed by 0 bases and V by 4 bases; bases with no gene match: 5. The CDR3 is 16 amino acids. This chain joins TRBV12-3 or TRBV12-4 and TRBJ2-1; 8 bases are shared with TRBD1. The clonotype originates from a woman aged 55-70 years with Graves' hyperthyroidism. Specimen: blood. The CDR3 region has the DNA TGTGCCAGCAGTTCCCGGACAGGGAGCTCCTACAATGAGCAGTTCTTC. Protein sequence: CASSSRTGSSYNEQFF.